This is a list of T cell receptor beta chains from one sample in a study of T cell responses to AZD1222 COVID-19 vaccine. Produced via immunoSEQ multiplex PCR; TCRdb's table is partial and in-frame only. In the table there are around 95,000 clones, 85% to 90% of which are singletons. This sample comprised peripheral blood, obtained on day 0 of AZD1222 vaccination. The receptors were sampled from an adult in good health. CDR3s include the opening cysteine and the closing phenylalanine or tryptophan. Fields, in order: clone size, D gene, J gene, V gene, CDR3 DNA, CDR3 protein. D genes are given only for firm matches. The listing skips clone size in some rows; elsewhere it reads once, few, many or a size class.

>once|-|TRBJ2-7|TRBV7-2
TGTGCCAGCAGCTTATTACGGGGATTCTCCTACGAGCAGTACTTC
CASSLLRGFSYEQYF
>-|TRBD1|TRBJ1-2|TRBV7-9
TGTGCCAGCAGCCTTGGGACAGGGGGAAATTATGGCTACACCTTC
CASSLGTGGNYGYTF
>-|TRBD2|TRBJ2-5|TRBV9
TGTGCCAGCAGCGTAGGGACTAGCGGGAGGGTCACGGAGACCCAGTACTTC
CASSVGTSGRVTETQYF
>-|-|TRBJ1-3|TRBV30
TGTGCCTGGAGCTCTAGCTCTGGAAACACCATATATTTT
CAWSSSSGNTIYF
>-|-|TRBJ2-5|TRBV28
TGTGCCAGCAGTTCCGCGACGGGGGAGACCCAGTACTTC
CASSSATGETQYF
>few|-|TRBJ2-1|TRBV7-3
TGTGCCAGCAGCACCTGGGGAGGCTATGAGCAGTTCTTC
CASSTWGGYEQFF
>-|-|TRBJ1-1|TRBV6-2/TRBV6-3
TGTGCCAGCAGTCGTTTTAAGGGAGTGAGGAACACTGAAGCTTTCTTT
CASSRFKGVRNTEAFF
>-|TRBD1|TRBJ2-1|TRBV5-1
TGCGCCAGCAGCTCCGGGACAGTTTACAATGAGCAGTTCTTC
CASSSGTVYNEQFF
>-|-|TRBJ2-7|TRBV30
TGTGCCTGGAGTCACCGGGACGGACGCTACGAGCAGTACTTC
CAWSHRDGRYEQYF
>-|-|TRBJ1-1|TRBV7-6
TGTGCCAGCAGCTTAGTGTCGGGGGGTGGCACTGAAGCTTTCTTT
CASSLVSGGGTEAFF
>-|TRBD2|TRBJ2-7|TRBV2
TGTGCCAGCAGCGCAACCGGGACTAGCGGCTCCTACGAGCAGTACTTC
CASSATGTSGSYEQYF
>-|-|TRBJ2-7|TRBV6-5
TGTGCCAGCAGTTACTCTCCCAGATCCTACGAGCAGTACTTC
CASSYSPRSYEQYF
>-|-|TRBJ1-5|TRBV12-3/TRBV12-4
TGTGCCAGCAGTTTGCCGTTTCAGCCCCAGCATTTT
CASSLPFQPQHF
>-|TRBD2|TRBJ2-3|TRBV13
TGTGCCAGCAGCTCCCGACTAGCGGGAGGAACAGATACGCAGTATTTT
CASSSRLAGGTDTQYF
>-|-|TRBJ1-6|TRBV2
TGTGCCAGCAGTGAGAACGGGGTTCTTCTCCACTTT
CASSENGVLLHF
>-|TRBD1|TRBJ1-2|TRBV5-4
TGTGCCAGCAGCTCAGGACAGGGGAACTATGGCTACACCTTC
CASSSGQGNYGYTF